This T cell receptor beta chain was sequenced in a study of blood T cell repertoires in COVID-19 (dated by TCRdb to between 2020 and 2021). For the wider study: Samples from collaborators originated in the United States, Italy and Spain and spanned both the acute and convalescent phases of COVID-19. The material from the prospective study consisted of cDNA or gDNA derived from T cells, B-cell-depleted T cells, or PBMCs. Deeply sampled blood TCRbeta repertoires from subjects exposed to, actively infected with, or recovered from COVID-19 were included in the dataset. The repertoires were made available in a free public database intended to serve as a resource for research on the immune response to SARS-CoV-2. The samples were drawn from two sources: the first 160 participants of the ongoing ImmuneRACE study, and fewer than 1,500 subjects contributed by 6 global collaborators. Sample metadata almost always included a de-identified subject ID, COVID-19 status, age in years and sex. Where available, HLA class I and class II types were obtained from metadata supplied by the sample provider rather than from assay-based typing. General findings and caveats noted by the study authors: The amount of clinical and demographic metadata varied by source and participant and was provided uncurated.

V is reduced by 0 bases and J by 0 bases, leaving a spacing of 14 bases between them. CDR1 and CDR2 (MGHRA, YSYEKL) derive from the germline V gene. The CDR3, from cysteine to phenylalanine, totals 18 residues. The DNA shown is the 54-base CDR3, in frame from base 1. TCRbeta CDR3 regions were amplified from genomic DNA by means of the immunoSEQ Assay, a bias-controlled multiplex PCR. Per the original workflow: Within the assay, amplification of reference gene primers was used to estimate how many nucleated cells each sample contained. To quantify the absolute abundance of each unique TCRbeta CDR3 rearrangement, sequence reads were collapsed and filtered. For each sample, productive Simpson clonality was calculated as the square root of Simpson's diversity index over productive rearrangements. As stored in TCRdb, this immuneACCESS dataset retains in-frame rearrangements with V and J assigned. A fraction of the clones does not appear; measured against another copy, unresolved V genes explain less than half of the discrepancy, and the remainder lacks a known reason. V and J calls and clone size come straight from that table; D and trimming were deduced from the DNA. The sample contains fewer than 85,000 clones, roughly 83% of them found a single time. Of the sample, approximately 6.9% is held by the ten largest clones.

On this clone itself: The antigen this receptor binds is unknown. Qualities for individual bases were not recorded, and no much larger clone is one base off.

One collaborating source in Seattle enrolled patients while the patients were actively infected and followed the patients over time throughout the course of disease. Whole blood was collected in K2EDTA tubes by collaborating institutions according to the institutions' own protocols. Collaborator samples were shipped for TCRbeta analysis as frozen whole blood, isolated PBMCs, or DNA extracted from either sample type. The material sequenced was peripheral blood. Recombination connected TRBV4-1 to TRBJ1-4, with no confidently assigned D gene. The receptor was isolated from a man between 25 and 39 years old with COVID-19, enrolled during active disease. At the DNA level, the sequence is TGCGCCAGCAGCCAAGACAGCCGCCGGGATTCAACTAATGAAAAACTGTTTTTT. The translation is CASSQDSRRDSTNEKLFF.